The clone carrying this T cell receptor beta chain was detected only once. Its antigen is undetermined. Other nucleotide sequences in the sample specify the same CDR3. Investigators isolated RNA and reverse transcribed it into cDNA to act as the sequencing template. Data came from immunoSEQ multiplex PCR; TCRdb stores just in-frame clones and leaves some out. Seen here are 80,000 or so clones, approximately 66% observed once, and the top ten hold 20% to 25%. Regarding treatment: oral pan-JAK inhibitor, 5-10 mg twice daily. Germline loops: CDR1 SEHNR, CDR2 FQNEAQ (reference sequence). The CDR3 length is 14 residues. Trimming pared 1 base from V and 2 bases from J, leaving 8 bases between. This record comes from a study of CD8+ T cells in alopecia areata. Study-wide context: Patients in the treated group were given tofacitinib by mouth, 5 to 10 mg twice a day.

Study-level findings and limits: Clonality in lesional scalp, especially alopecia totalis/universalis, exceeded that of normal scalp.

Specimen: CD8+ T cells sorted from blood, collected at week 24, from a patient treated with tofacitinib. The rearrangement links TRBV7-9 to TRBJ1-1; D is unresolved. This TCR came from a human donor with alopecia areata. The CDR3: CASSLDSRNTEAFF. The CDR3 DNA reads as TGTGCCAGCAGCTTAGACAGCCGAAACACTGAAGCTTTCTTT.